Presented here are 4 T cell receptor beta chains from one specimen sequenced in a study of prognosis after radiotherapy for stage I lung cancer (dated by TCRdb to 2020 to 2022). The sequencer was an Illumina HiSeq 3000. The TCR beta CDR3 region was amplified from genomic DNA by two rounds of multiplex PCR. In the first round of PCR, primers specific to each TRBV and TRBJ gene were used, and the primer sequences are filed in Chinese patent CN105087789A. TCRdb itself trimmed the public reads at Q25 with fastp, ran MiXCR and retained productive beta chains. Identical CDR3 protein sequences are pooled into one entry, listed with their most common genes and DNA. Present in this sample are around 12,000 distinct CDR3 sequences, approximately 40% of which were seen just once. The ten largest clones take up 35% to 50% of the sample. The source was PBMCs, collected before or after stereotactic body radiation therapy (not recorded which). The receptors were sampled from a donor over 45 with non-small cell lung cancer.

In its sample, this clonotype is medium-sized (0.01 to 0.1%). This chain links TRBV12-3 or TRBV12-4 with TRBJ2-1, with 10 bases that match TRBD2. The J segment lost 8 bases and the V segment lost 4 bases, leaving 5 bases of the junction unmatched. The length of the CDR3 is 14 residues. In nucleotides, the CDR3 is TGTGCCAGCAGTTCCAGCGGGAGGGCTGATGAGCAGTTCTTC. It codes for CASSSSGRADEQFF.

The chain carries TRBV28 and TRBJ1-4, with a weak D call TRBD1 (5 bases). Trimming removed 10 bases at V and 4 bases at J, with 25 bases between. From germline, CDR1 is MDHEN and CDR2 SYDVKM. The CDR3 is made up of 17 amino acids. The CDR3 spells CAISSRAQARGNEKLFF. The CDR3 DNA reads as TGTGCCATCAGCTCTAGAGCTCAGGCAAGGGGTAATGAAAAACTGTTTTTT. The variable domain in full, with the rest retrieved from reference TRBV28 and TRBJ1-4, is DVKVTQSSRYLVKRTGEKVFLECVQDMDHENMFWYRQDPGLGLRLIYFSYDVKMKEKGDIPEGYSVSREKKERFSLILESASTNQTSMYLCAISSRAQARGNEKLFFGSGTQLSVL.

The chain combines TRBV24-1 with TRBJ2-7; unclear D gene. The V gene's germline CDR1 is KGHDR and CDR2 SFDVKD. The V and J ends lost 5 bases and 2 bases respectively, with 18 bases between them. The CDR3 length is 16 residues. CDR3 in amino acids: CATSAPVCVRTYEQYF. In DNA, the CDR3 is TGTGCCACCAGTGCCCCCGTCTGCGTTAGGACCTACGAGCAGTACTTC.

The chain carries TRBV6-1 and TRBJ2-7, with 10 bases fitting TRBD2. Trimming removed 4 bases from V and 4 bases from J; junction bases left unmatched: 7. Germline V gene sequence: CDR1 MNHNS, CDR2 SASEGT. The CDR3 contains 15 residues. The CDR3 DNA follows: TGTGCCAGCAGTGGAAAGCGGGAGGGCCTATACGAGCAGTACTTC. Translated: CASSGKREGLYEQYF.